This T cell receptor beta chain was profiled in a study of T cells in Graves' hyperthyroidism and ophthalmopathy. TCR beta CDR3 regions were amplified from RNA. HTBI primers were employed in a first-round RT-PCR of the TCR CDR3. TCRdb re-derived calls from the multiplex PCR reads in MiXCR, one entry per CDR3 protein. The sample shows fewer than 550,000 distinct CDR3 sequences, less than 25% of them seen only once. The germline CDR1 and CDR2 sequences are LNHDA and SQIVND (reference sequence). V lost 5 bases, J lost 2 bases, and 10 bases lay in between. The CDR3 spans 15 residues. Lactation, pregnancy, other autoimmune disease or uncontrolled infection excluded patients.

V gene TRBV19 combines with J gene TRBJ2-6; D is possibly TRBD2 (5 bases). The sample comprised blood. This sequence was found in a woman aged 25 to 39 with Graves' ophthalmopathy. The DNA of the CDR3 is TGTGCCAGTAGTCGAGGGTTCCCTGGGGCCAACGTCCTGACTTTC. Protein product: CASSRGFPGANVLTF.